The TCR beta chain described here comes from a study of blood T cell repertoires in COVID-19. About the research overall: Donors in the United States, Italy and Spain gave samples during acute or convalescent COVID-19. T cells, B-cell-depleted T cells, or PBMCs provided the cDNA or gDNA that served as material.

The trim removed 3 bases at V and 6 bases at J, leaving 13 bases unmatched. The CDR3 covers 17 residues. CDR1 SEHNR and CDR2 FQNEAQ come from the germline V gene (reference sequence). Assay: immunoSEQ multiplex PCR; the TCRdb copy retains only in-frame clones and omits some. The sample shows 180,000 or so clones, around 91% of them seen only once. The sequence was obtained from a man aged 50 to 59 with acute or convalescent COVID-19. The chain employs TRBV7-9 and TRBJ2-1; 8 bases are shared with TRBD1. Material for sequencing was peripheral blood. The CDR3 region has the DNA TGTGCCAGCAGCTTTGGAACGACAGGGGATCCGATCAATGAGCAGTTCTTC. It yields the protein CASSFGTTGDPINEQFF.